These 19 T cell receptor beta chains were all obtained from the same sample, sequenced in a study of blood T cell repertoires in COVID-19. Some clones are missing from TCRdb's copy, which holds only in-frame ones; the method was immunoSEQ multiplex PCR. Found here are approximately 170,000 clones, around four fifths of them singletons; the top ten hold roughly 20%. Sequencing was done on a sample of peripheral blood. The receptors stem from a woman older than 75 with acute or convalescent COVID-19.

CDR3 DNA sequence: TGTGCCAGCAGTTTAGAGGCGCAGGGCTACTATGGCTACACCTTC. It is translated as CASSLEAQGYYGYTF. The chain is built from TRBV28 and TRBJ1-2, with D possibly TRBD1 on 5 matching bases. The ends were cut back, 2 bases at V and 3 bases at J, with 13 bases in the middle. This CDR3 spans 15 amino acids. CDR1 and CDR2 (germline): MDHEN, SYDVKM.

This chain uses TRBV10-1 with TRBJ2-7; D not resolved. The CDR3 totals 15 residues. With 5 bases removed from V and 0 bases from J, the gap between germline ends came to 14 bases. CDR1 is WNHNN, CDR2 SYGVQD, per germline (reference sequence). CDR3 coding DNA: TGCGCCAGCAGTCCTCAGGCCTTCAGCTCCTACGAGCAGTACTTC. It is translated as CASSPQAFSSYEQYF.

The chain recombines TRBV4-3 with TRBJ2-1; 7 bases align to TRBD1. The ends lost 6 bases at V and 9 bases at J; junction bases unmatched: 8. The CDR3 sequence is 13 residues long. Germline CDR1 and CDR2: LGHNA and YSLEER. CDR3 protein: CASRRQGFSEQFF. In DNA form, the CDR3 reads TGCGCCAGCAGGCGACAGGGTTTTTCTGAGCAGTTCTTC.

The V gene is TRBV14, the J gene TRBJ2-2, with 11 bases identical to TRBD2. This CDR3 has 16 residues. The V gene end was trimmed by 2 bases and the J gene end by 3 bases; junction bases not matched to a gene: 2. Germline V CDR1 and CDR2: SGHDN, FVKESK. CDR3 bases: TGTGCCAGCAGCCAAAATAGCGGGAGGGACACCGGGGAGCTGTTTTTT. It encodes CASSQNSGRDTGELFF.

This chain connects TRBV7-9 to TRBJ2-5, with 7 bases aligning to TRBD1. Germline CDR1 and CDR2: SEHNR and FQNEAQ (reference sequence). This CDR3 region has 15 residues. V dropped 5 bases and J dropped 5; count of bases not matched to a gene: 11. CDR3 protein: CASSALKTGFETQYF. As DNA, the CDR3 is TGTGCCAGCAGCGCTCTTAAGACAGGGTTCGAGACCCAGTACTTC. The full variable domain, completed using reference TRBV7-9 and TRBJ2-5, is DTGVSQNPRHKITKRGQNVTFRCDPISEHNRLYWYRQTLGQGPEFLTYFQNEAQLEKSRLLSDRFSAERPKGSFSTLEIQRTEQGDSAMYLCASSALKTGFETQYFGPGTRLLVL.

This clone was observed once. The chain carries TRBV6-5 and TRBJ2-1, with D hard to call. Germline loops: CDR1 MNHEY, CDR2 SVGAGI. This CDR3 has 12 residues. V lost 6 bases to trimming and J lost 5 bases, with 8 bases between them. The CDR3 DNA follows: TGTGCCAGCAGGACTTTTAACAATGAGCAGTTCTTC. It yields the protein CASRTFNNEQFF.

V and J are TRBV5-8 and TRBJ2-2; no firm D call. Between the trimmed V and J ends, which lost 6 bases and 3 bases, there was a span of 18 bases. Germline V CDR1 and CDR2: SGHTS, YDEGEE. The CDR3 contains 16 residues. The CDR3 protein is CASNNPFNYHTGELFF. In DNA form, the CDR3 reads TGTGCCAGCAATAATCCGTTCAACTACCACACCGGGGAGCTGTTTTTT.

The chain couples TRBV5-1 to TRBJ2-5; TRBD1 is a possible D gene (6 bases). Germline V gives CDR1 SGHRS, CDR2 YFSETQ. V dropped 0 bases and J dropped 3 bases, with 9 bases sitting between them. The CDR3 is made up of 14 amino acids. The CDR3 reads CASSLGNREETQYF. The CDR3 coding sequence is TGCGCCAGCAGCTTGGGAAACAGGGAAGAGACCCAGTACTTC.

V usage is TRBV7-2 and J usage is TRBJ2-1; 7 bases are shared with TRBD2. Trimming cost V 2 bases and J 10 bases; bases outside gene matches: 11. Looked up from germline, CDR1 is SGHTA and CDR2 is FQGNSA. The CDR3 length is 15 residues. The DNA of the CDR3 is TGTGCCAGCAGCTTACTTAGTGGGAGGGCCGCGGAGCAGTTCTTC. This translates into CASSLLSGRAAEQFF.

The V gene is TRBV24-1, the J gene TRBJ2-5; 8 bases agree with TRBD1. The CDR3 runs 15 residues. After removal of 5 bases from V and 7 bases from J, the junction contained 11 bases not matched to a gene. Germline V gene sequence: CDR1 KGHDR, CDR2 SFDVKD. CDR3 sequence: CATSAIGTGGGTQYF. CDR3 nucleotide sequence: TGTGCCACCAGTGCCATAGGGACAGGAGGGGGGACCCAGTACTTC.

The chain recombines TRBV2 with TRBJ1-2; TRBD1 agrees at 10 bases. CDR1 is SNHLY, CDR2 FYNNEI, per germline. The trim removed 8 bases at V and 8 bases at J, leaving 11 bases unmatched. This CDR3 spans 14 amino acids. The CDR3 DNA reads TGTGCCAGCTACTGGGACAGGGGCGCGGAGGGCTACACCTTC. This encodes CASYWDRGAEGYTF. Full variable domain (missing parts from reference TRBV2 and TRBJ1-2): EPEVTQTPSHQVTQMGQEVILRCVPISNHLYFYWYRQILGQKVEFLVSFYNNEISEKSEIFDDQFSVERPDGSNFTLKIRSTKLEDSAMYFCASYWDRGAEGYTFGSGTRLTVV.

The chain combines TRBV12-5 with TRBJ2-2; possible D gene TRBD2, 6 bases. Trimming shortened V by 3 bases and J by 1 base, and 12 bases separated the two germline ends. This CDR3 contains 16 residues. Germline V CDR1 and CDR2: LGHNT, FRNRAP. The CDR3 here is CASGFQLSGNTGELFF. The CDR3 DNA is TGTGCTAGTGGTTTCCAGCTTAGCGGGAACACCGGGGAGCTGTTTTTT.

The V gene is TRBV5-1, the J gene TRBJ1-6; the match to TRBD1 covers 7 bases. The V segment lost 0 bases and the J segment 6 bases; nucleotides outside the gene matches: 6. The CDR3 is made up of 16 amino acids. Germline assignment: CDR1 SGHRS and CDR2 YFSETQ. The CDR3 region is CASSLEWSGGNSPLHF. The CDR3 DNA follows: TGCGCCAGCAGCTTGGAATGGTCAGGGGGTAATTCACCCCTCCACTTT.

The J gene is TRBJ1-2, the V gene TRBV4-2, with D unclear. V lost 1 base, J lost 6 bases, and 15 bases lay in between. The CDR3 is made up of 15 amino acids. In germline, CDR1 is LGHNA, CDR2 YNFKEQ. The CDR3 region has the DNA TGTGCCAGCAGCCAAGCCGCTCGTGAGGTAAATGGCTACACCTTC. Translation: CASSQAAREVNGYTF.

This chain connects TRBV21-1 to TRBJ2-7; TRBD1, the table's D call, lacks a check against the DNA. TRBV21-1 is labeled a pseudogene. The CDR3 runs 18 residues. CDR3 protein: CASSKAGTGPRPAYEQYF. CDR3 sequence (DNA): TGTGCCAGCAGCAAAGCGGGGACAGGGCCCCGACCAGCCTACGAGCAGTACTTC.

J is TRBJ2-7 and V is TRBV18; 7 bases are a match to TRBD1. This CDR3 contains 15 residues. Germline V gene lookup returns CDR1 KGHSH and CDR2 LQKENI. V lost 3 bases to trimming and J lost 2 bases; unmatched junction nucleotides: 7. CDR3 amino acids: CASSPSRDRAYEQYF. The DNA for the CDR3 is TGTGCCAGCTCACCCAGTCGGGACAGAGCCTACGAGCAGTACTTC.

This chain uses TRBV5-1 with TRBJ2-3, with 7 bases aligning to TRBD1. With 4 bases clipped from V and 6 bases from J, the junction kept 5 bases outside the gene matches. The germline V gene has CDR1 SGHRS and CDR2 YFSETQ. The CDR3 length is 13 residues. CDR3 residues: CASSQQGLDTQYF. The CDR3 coding sequence is TGCGCCAGCAGCCAACAGGGGCTGGATACGCAGTATTTT. Based on the CDR3 plus reference TRBV5-1 and TRBJ2-3, the full variable domain is KAGVTQTPRYLIKTRGQQVTLSCSPISGHRSVSWYQQTPGQGLQFLFEYFSETQRNKGNFPGRFSGRQFSNSRSEMNVSTLELGDSALYLCASSQQGLDTQYFGPGTRLTVL.

This chain uses TRBV10-3 with TRBJ2-3; D is unclear. In germline, CDR1 is ENHRY, CDR2 SYGVKD. Trimming took off 7 bases at V and 2 bases at J, with 13 bases between the two ends. The CDR3 sequence is 14 residues long. CDR3 residues: CAINGPRPTDTQYF. The CDR3 DNA sequence: TGTGCCATCAATGGTCCGAGGCCCACAGATACGCAGTATTTT.

The CDR3 is CASSQGGGFRETQYF. The CDR3 region has the DNA TGTGCCAGTAGTCAGGGCGGGGGTTTCCGGGAGACCCAGTACTTC. The V gene is TRBV19, the J gene TRBJ2-5, with 7 bases matching TRBD2. The trim removed 5 bases at V and 5 bases at J, leaving 11 bases unmatched. Germline-derived CDR1 and CDR2 are LNHDA and SQIVND (reference sequence). The CDR3 length is 15 residues.